A single sample gave rise to the 26 T cell receptor beta chains below, sequenced in a study of T-cell memory formation after mild COVID-19. TCRdb analysed the 5' RACE reads with MiXCR anew, one entry per CDR3 protein. Altogether 200,000 to 300,000 distinct CDR3 sequences are present, approximately 15% being singletons, with the ten largest covering 22%. Specimen: PBMCs or a T cell subset sorted from them (not recorded which). These receptors were collected from a man aged 18 to 29 who had mild COVID-19 (a few samples of this study predate the infection). Cell type and time point are not known.

The rearrangement links TRBV7-2 to TRBJ1-5, with TRBD1 as a possible D gene (6 bases). The CDR3 is 14 amino acids. V was trimmed by 0 bases and J by 5 bases, leaving 8 bases between them. Germline loops: CDR1 SGHTA, CDR2 FQGNSA. CDR3 amino acids: CASSLAQGDQPQHF. Here the CDR3 DNA reads TGTGCCAGCAGCTTAGCACAGGGCGATCAGCCCCAGCATTTT.

The table lists this clonotype with a few counts. This sequence joins TRBV29-1 and TRBJ2-5, with a possible D match to TRBD1 (5 bases). The CDR3 has 11 residues. V was clipped by 5 bases and J by 3 bases, with 7 bases between them. Germline V lookup: CDR1 SQVTM, CDR2 ANQGSEA. The CDR3 bases are TGCAGCGTTAGCAGGGAAGAGACCCAGTACTTC. Its translation is CSVSREETQYF.

In this sample, this clonotype turned up a few times. The chain recombines TRBV3-1 with TRBJ1-2; D unresolved. The V end was cut by 0 bases, the J end by 7 bases, with 9 bases between. The germline V gene has CDR1 LGHDT and CDR2 YNNKEL (reference sequence). The CDR3 covers 13 residues. The CDR3 is CASSQDRSVGYTF. The CDR3 DNA reads TGTGCCAGCAGCCAAGATAGGTCAGTTGGCTACACCTTC.

CDR3 region: CASSLLSGDQPQHF. CDR3 DNA: TGTGCCAGCAGTTTACTTTCAGGAGATCAGCCCCAGCATTTT. This chain joins TRBV27 and TRBJ1-5; D uncertain. V dropped 2 bases and J dropped 5 bases, with 10 bases sitting between them. The V gene's germline CDR1 is MNHEY and CDR2 SMNVEV (reference sequence). The length of the CDR3 is 14 residues.

This chain connects TRBV6-5 to TRBJ2-3; a weak D match, TRBD1 (6 bases). The CDR3 spans 14 residues. Germline V gene sequence: CDR1 MNHEY, CDR2 SVGAGI. V was cut by 6 bases and J by 0 bases, with 10 bases left in between. In DNA, the CDR3 is TGTGCCAGCAGCGGACAGTTTAGCACAGATACGCAGTATTTT. Protein sequence: CASSGQFSTDTQYF.

This clonotype was picked up a small number of times. CDR3 in DNA: TGTGCCAGCAGGTCGGGGCCGTCAACGGTTGGCTACACCTTC. It is translated as CASRSGPSTVGYTF. The chain carries TRBV7-2 and TRBJ1-2; D might be TRBD1 (5 bases). The CDR3 loop spans 14 amino acids. V lost 6 bases, J lost 7 bases, and 18 bases lay in between. Germline CDR1 is SGHTA and CDR2 is FQGNSA.

In this sample, this clonotype turned up a few times. This chain connects TRBV7-3 to TRBJ2-3, with D perhaps TRBD2 (6 bases). CDR3 length: 15 residues. Trimming left V 5 bases short and J 0 bases short, with 12 bases between. Per germline, CDR1 SGHTA and CDR2 FQGTGA. The CDR3 is CASSPGTPSTDTQYF. CDR3 nucleotide sequence: TGTGCCAGCAGCCCCGGGACTCCGAGCACAGATACGCAGTATTTT.

V and J are TRBV7-9 and TRBJ2-5; 11 bases map to TRBD1. Germline CDR1 is SEHNR and CDR2 is FQNEAQ (reference sequence). This CDR3 spans 15 amino acids. With V trimmed by 4 bases and J by 5 bases, 6 bases remained unmatched. The DNA for the CDR3 is TGTGCCAGCAGCTCAGGACAGGGGGCGAGGGAGACCCAGTACTTC. This translates into CASSSGQGARETQYF.

This clonotype was counted a few times. The CDR3 region has the DNA TGTGCCAGCGCCGGGACCCCCATCTACGAGCAGTACTTC. This codes for CASAGTPIYEQYF. The chain joins TRBV6-2 or TRBV6-3 to TRBJ2-7; D possibly uses TRBD1 or TRBD2 (5 bases each). Trimming cost V 8 bases and J 3 bases, with 14 bases left between them. There are 13 residues in the CDR3. Per germline, CDR1 MNHEY and CDR2 SVGEGT.

This clonotype turned up a few times. This chain links TRBV5-1 with TRBJ1-1; D unresolved. V dropped 2 bases and J dropped 2 bases, with 7 bases sitting between them. CDR3 length equals 13 residues. The germline V gene has CDR1 SGHRS and CDR2 YFSETQ. The CDR3 DNA follows: TGCGCCAGCAGCTTTAAAGCCAACACTGAAGCTTTCTTT. Amino acid sequence: CASSFKANTEAFF.

The DNA for the CDR3 is TGTGCCACCAGCAGAGATCACCAGGACTCGTACAATGAGCAGTTCTTC. It yields the protein CATSRDHQDSYNEQFF. The chain is built from TRBV15 and TRBJ2-1, with D possibly TRBD2 on 5 matching bases. Trimming left V 0 bases short and J 4 bases short, with 13 bases between. CDR3 length equals 16 residues. Germline loops: CDR1 LNHNV, CDR2 YYDKDF (reference sequence).

This clonotype was observed a handful of times. DNA of the CDR3: TGCGCCAGCAGTGGTTCGGGGTTTGACAGTGGCTACACCTTC. Translated: CASSGSGFDSGYTF. The V gene is TRBV10-2, the J gene TRBJ1-2, with D perhaps TRBD1 (5 bases). The CDR3 is 14 residues long. V was pared by 4 bases and J by 7 bases, with 16 bases between. Germline-derived CDR1 and CDR2 are WSHSY and SAAADI.

The rearrangement joins TRBV6-5 to TRBJ2-3; D is uncertain. The CDR3 is 14 residues long. Germline V gives CDR1 MNHEY, CDR2 SVGAGI. Trimming removed 5 bases from V and 1 base from J, with 10 bases in between. In DNA, the CDR3 is TGTGCCAGCAGTCTGCAGTCCGGCACAGATACGCAGTATTTT. This codes for CASSLQSGTDTQYF.

This clonotype was found many times. V gene TRBV6-5 combines with J gene TRBJ1-1; a possible D gene is TRBD1 (6 bases). Trimming left V 8 bases short and J 3 bases short, with 13 bases between. In germline, CDR1 is MNHEY, CDR2 SVGAGI. CDR3 length: 13 amino acids. The CDR3 loop is CASRQGSHTEAFF. Written as DNA, the CDR3 is TGTGCCAGCCGCCAGGGGAGCCACACTGAAGCTTTCTTT.

The chain employs TRBV20-1 and TRBJ2-7; D might be TRBD1 (6 bases). CDR1 is DFQATT, CDR2 SNEGSKA, per germline (reference sequence). The CDR3 covers 15 residues. V was clipped by 6 bases and J by 4 bases, with 22 bases between them. CDR3 sequence reads: CSALLPGRTDYEQYF. The CDR3, as DNA: TGCAGTGCACTCCTCCCGGGCAGGACAGATTACGAGCAGTACTTC.

The gene calls are TRBV5-1 and TRBJ2-2; the D is unclear. CDR3 length equals 14 residues. Looked up from germline, CDR1 is SGHRS and CDR2 is YFSETQ. V was trimmed by 4 bases and J by 2 bases, leaving 9 bases between them. CDR3 nucleotides: TGCGCCAGCAGCCCCGCCATTAACACCGGGGAGCTGTTTTTT. Its translation: CASSPAINTGELFF.

The chain combines TRBV7-3 with TRBJ1-2; 9 nucleotides line up with TRBD1. The V gene end was trimmed by 5 bases and the J gene end by 8 bases; junction bases not matched to a gene: 15. CDR3 size: 16 residues. Per germline, CDR1 SGHTA and CDR2 FQGTGA. CDR3 protein: CASSPEQGALVGGYTF. CDR3 nucleotide sequence: TGTGCCAGCAGCCCGGAACAGGGGGCTCTCGTGGGGGGCTACACCTTC.

This clonotype appeared a few times. The chain employs TRBV27 and TRBJ2-3, with TRBD1 matching 7 bases. The ends lost 6 bases at V and 14 bases at J; junction bases unmatched: 14. The germline CDR1 and CDR2 sequences are MNHEY and SMNVEV (reference sequence). The CDR3 covers 13 residues. CDR3 sequence reads: CASSPLDRSAWYF. Here the CDR3 DNA reads TGTGCCAGCAGCCCCTTGGACAGGAGTGCATGGTATTTT.

This clonotype was found a few times. The chain couples TRBV20-1 to TRBJ2-7; possibly TRBD1 for D (5 bases). The germline V and J ends were trimmed by 0 bases and 0 bases, with 18 bases remaining between them. Germline assignment: CDR1 DFQATT and CDR2 SNEGSKA (reference sequence). This CDR3 is built from 17 residues. The chain's CDR3 is CSARDPALAGHSYEQYF. In nucleotides, the CDR3 is TGCAGTGCTAGAGACCCGGCCCTTGCAGGGCACTCCTACGAGCAGTACTTC.

V gene TRBV6-2 or TRBV6-3 combines with J gene TRBJ2-7; 10 bases map to TRBD2. With 6 bases clipped from V and 5 bases from J, the junction kept 7 bases outside the gene matches. There are 14 residues in the CDR3. CDR1 is MNHEY and CDR2 is SVGEGT in the germline V gene. The CDR3 protein is CASRTLAGSDEQYF. CDR3 DNA: TGTGCCAGCAGAACACTAGCGGGGAGCGACGAGCAGTACTTC.

The genes are TRBV5-4 and TRBJ2-7, with TRBD1 as a possible D gene (5 bases). CDR1 and CDR2 from the germline V gene are SGHNT and YYREEE (reference sequence). With 4 bases removed from V and 7 bases from J, the gap between germline ends came to 24 bases. This CDR3 region has 16 residues. CDR3 DNA sequence: TGTGCCAGCAGCGCGTCGTCGACAGTAATGTTTGGGGAGCAGTACGTC. It encodes CASSASSTVMFGEQYV.

Only one count was recorded for this clonotype. The chain joins TRBV18 to TRBJ2-3, with a weak D call TRBD1 (5 bases). Germline V lookup: CDR1 KGHSH, CDR2 LQKENI. The germline V and J ends were trimmed by 4 bases and 1 base, with 12 bases remaining between them. The CDR3 is 15 residues long. CDR3 residues: CASSHPSRGTDTQYF. CDR3 DNA: TGTGCCAGCTCACATCCATCCAGGGGCACAGATACGCAGTATTTT. The whole variable domain, filled in from reference TRBV18 and TRBJ2-3, reads NAGVMQNPRHLVRRRGQEARLRCSPMKGHSHVYWYRQLPEEGLKFMVYLQKENIIDESGMPKERFSAEFPKEGPSILRIQQVVRGDSAAYFCASSHPSRGTDTQYFGPGTRLTVL.

This clonotype occurred many times. This sequence joins TRBV19 and TRBJ1-5; the D is unclear. Per germline, CDR1 LNHDA and CDR2 SQIVND (reference sequence). This CDR3 is built from 12 residues. Trimming took 6 bases from V and 4 from J, leaving 7 bases between them. CDR3 sequence: CASSLNNQPQHF. The CDR3 nucleotides read TGTGCCAGTAGCCTAAATAATCAGCCCCAGCATTTT.

This clonotype was counted between two and nine times. J is TRBJ2-2 and V is TRBV5-1; D uncertain. With 0 bases removed from V and 7 bases from J, the gap between germline ends came to 10 bases. In germline, CDR1 is SGHRS, CDR2 YFSETQ. The CDR3 totals 14 residues. The CDR3 protein is CASSLGSIGGELFF. The CDR3 coding sequence is TGCGCCAGCAGCTTGGGTTCCATCGGCGGGGAGCTGTTTTTT.

The chain employs TRBV28 and TRBJ1-2; the D is unclear. The CDR3 totals 13 residues. Germline V gives CDR1 MDHEN, CDR2 SYDVKM. Trimming cost V 5 bases and J 2 bases, with 9 bases left between them. The CDR3 DNA reads as TGTGCCAGCAGTAAGGGAGCGAACTATGGCTACACCTTC. This codes for CASSKGANYGYTF.

At least ten counts were recorded for this clonotype. The chain is built from TRBV7-2 and TRBJ1-2; 7 bases align to TRBD1. V dropped 6 bases and J dropped 4; count of bases not matched to a gene: 5. CDR3 length equals 13 residues. Germline loops: CDR1 SGHTA, CDR2 FQGNSA. In nucleotides, the CDR3 is TGTGCCAGCAGGACACGGGACAGCTATGGCTACACCTTC. Protein product: CASRTRDSYGYTF.